This TCR beta chain was recorded in a study of blood T cell repertoires in COVID-19. Study-level background: From T cells, B-cell-depleted T cells, or PBMCs came the material, which was cDNA or gDNA.

Libraries were prepared by immunoSEQ multiplex PCR; TCRdb keeps only in-frame clonotypes and omits some of them. The data hold about 130,000 clones, with roughly 86% observed a single time. In germline, CDR1 is MGHDK, CDR2 SYGVNS. Between the trimmed V and J ends, which lost 2 bases and 2 bases, there was a span of 7 bases. The CDR3 is 14 amino acids. This receptor was obtained from a woman aged 55-70 years with acute or convalescent COVID-19. The genes are TRBV25-1 and TRBJ1-5, with D possibly matching TRBD1 (6 bases). Sequencing was done on a sample of peripheral blood. DNA for the CDR3: TGTGCCAGCAGTGAACAGGGGCGCAATCAGCCCCAGCATTTT. Translated: CASSEQGRNQPQHF.